This T cell receptor beta chain was recorded in a study of yellow fever vaccine responses in identical twins (dated by TCRdb to the late 2010s). About the study as a whole: The study precisely tracked vaccine-responding T cell clones in identical twins.

Library creation used RT-PCR. Sequencer: Illumina HiSeq 2500. The public reads were reprocessed in TCRdb via fastp at Q25 and MiXCR, keeping in-frame beta chains. Rows merge per CDR3 protein into single entries with the most common DNA and genes. This sample comprises more than 5,500 distinct CDR3 sequences, roughly 84% of them detected only once. Approximately 1.2% of the sample lies in the top ten. Turning to this clonotype: Its antigen remains unidentified. No base-level quality is on record; no much larger clone is a single base apart.

Study-level results and caveats: According to the authors, in identical twins the way T cells responded to vaccination appeared partly convergent and partly personalized.

V is shortened by 6 bases, J by 5 bases, and the region joining them spans 15 bases. According to the germline V gene, CDR1 reads SGHAT and CDR2 reads FQNNGV. Spanning cysteine to phenylalanine, the CDR3 consists of 14 amino acids. The read is trimmed to its CDR3 DNA, 42 bases read in frame from base 1. The rearranged chain carries TRBV11-2 and TRBJ2-3, with TRBD1 tentatively as D gene (5 bases match). The sample here was T cells from blood (PBMCs), unsorted or a sorted subset (not recorded which), taken before or after yellow fever vaccination (not recorded which). This sequence was found in a young woman who received the yellow fever vaccine. Donor details come from another sample of the same person, matched by shared clones. The CDR3 reads CASRPDSKGDTQYF. In nucleotides, the sequence is TGTGCCAGCAGACCCGACAGTAAGGGAGATACGCAGTATTTT.